The rows below give T cell receptor beta chains drawn from one sample of a study of T cell responses to AZD1222 COVID-19 vaccine. The method was immunoSEQ multiplex PCR; TCRdb's version includes in-frame clones alone and lacks a portion of them. The data show 120,000 or so clones, around 87% seen once. The sample here was peripheral blood, taken on day 0 of AZD1222 vaccination. These receptor sequences come from an adult in good health. Each CDR3 is given with its conserved first and last residue. The D gene is left open where the match is weak. Clone size appears in some rows only: once, few, many, or a class for an expanded clone.

d_gene: -; v_gene: TRBV28; abundance: -; j_gene: TRBJ1-1; CDR3aa: CASSLRGRTAYTEAFF; CDR3nt: TGTGCCAGCAGTTTGAGAGGAAGGACAGCCTACACTGAAGCTTTCTTT
d_gene: -; v_gene: TRBV7-9; abundance: -; j_gene: TRBJ2-7; CDR3aa: CASSQMTGWNEQYF; CDR3nt: TGTGCCAGCAGCCAAATGACAGGTTGGAACGAGCAGTACTTC
d_gene: TRBD2; v_gene: TRBV5-1; abundance: -; j_gene: TRBJ2-3; CDR3aa: CASSFGTSGLDTQYF; CDR3nt: TGCGCCAGCAGCTTCGGGACTAGCGGCCTAGATACGCAGTATTTT
d_gene: -; v_gene: TRBV6-5; abundance: -; j_gene: TRBJ1-6; CDR3aa: CASSPSGIGYSPLHF; CDR3nt: TGTGCCAGCAGCCCCTCAGGGATTGGTTATTCACCCCTCCACTTT
d_gene: -; v_gene: TRBV5-6; abundance: -; j_gene: TRBJ2-7; CDR3aa: CASSSATQEQYF; CDR3nt: TGTGCCAGCAGCTCGGCCACTCAGGAGCAGTACTTC
d_gene: TRBD2; v_gene: TRBV19; abundance: -; j_gene: TRBJ2-1; CDR3aa: CASNPSGSSYNEQFF; CDR3nt: TGTGCCAGTAACCCTAGCGGAAGCTCCTACAATGAGCAGTTCTTC
d_gene: TRBD2; v_gene: TRBV11-2; abundance: -; j_gene: TRBJ2-3; CDR3aa: CASSYFTGTSRSDTQYF; CDR3nt: TGTGCCAGCAGCTACTTTACCGGGACTAGCCGTTCGGATACGCAGTATTTT
d_gene: TRBD1; v_gene: TRBV2; abundance: -; j_gene: TRBJ1-1; CDR3aa: CASNYRDRGQSEAFF; CDR3nt: TGTGCCAGCAATTACCGGGACAGGGGGCAATCTGAAGCTTTCTTT
d_gene: -; v_gene: TRBV18; abundance: -; j_gene: TRBJ2-7; CDR3aa: CASSPSQYEQYF; CDR3nt: TGTGCCAGCTCACCATCTCAGTATGAGCAGTACTTC
d_gene: -; v_gene: TRBV19; abundance: once; j_gene: TRBJ1-3; CDR3aa: CASTVNLHWEGNTIYF; CDR3nt: TGTGCCAGTACGGTTAATCTACACTGGGAGGGAAACACCATATATTTT
d_gene: TRBD1; v_gene: TRBV7-9; abundance: -; j_gene: TRBJ2-3; CDR3aa: CASSFPTGGRVDTQYF; CDR3nt: TGTGCCAGCAGCTTCCCGACAGGGGGACGGGTGGATACGCAGTATTTT
d_gene: TRBD2; v_gene: TRBV7-9; abundance: few; j_gene: TRBJ2-1; CDR3aa: CASSLASGGVYNEQFF; CDR3nt: TGTGCCAGCAGCTTAGCCAGCGGGGGGGTCTACAATGAGCAGTTCTTC
d_gene: -; v_gene: TRBV7-9; abundance: -; j_gene: TRBJ1-5; CDR3aa: CASSLNNQPQHF; CDR3nt: TGTGCCAGCAGCTTGAACAATCAGCCCCAGCATTTT
d_gene: -; v_gene: TRBV6-5; abundance: -; j_gene: TRBJ1-1; CDR3aa: CASSSYLEAFF; CDR3nt: TGTGCCAGCAGCAGTTACCTTGAAGCTTTCTTT
d_gene: -; v_gene: TRBV27; abundance: -; j_gene: TRBJ1-4; CDR3aa: CASAFSYRANEKLFF; CDR3nt: TGTGCCAGCGCATTCTCTTACAGGGCTAATGAAAAACTGTTTTTT
d_gene: -; v_gene: TRBV4-3; abundance: -; j_gene: TRBJ1-2; CDR3aa: CASSQTTAGSYGYTF; CDR3nt: TGCGCCAGCAGCCAGACGACAGCTGGCAGCTATGGCTACACCTTC
d_gene: -; v_gene: TRBV10-2; abundance: -; j_gene: TRBJ1-5; CDR3aa: CASKPIDSQGAAIRGNQPQHF; CDR3nt: TGCGCCAGCAAACCAATAGACTCCCAGGGAGCCGCTATTCGTGGCAATCAGCCCCAGCATTTT
d_gene: -; v_gene: TRBV27; abundance: -; j_gene: TRBJ2-1; CDR3aa: CASSLRGSYNEQFF; CDR3nt: TGTGCCAGCAGTTTAAGGGGATCCTACAATGAGCAGTTCTTC
d_gene: TRBD1; v_gene: TRBV27; abundance: -; j_gene: TRBJ1-3; CDR3aa: CASSVDRGATIYF; CDR3nt: TGTGCCAGCAGTGTCGACAGGGGAGCCACCATATATTTT
d_gene: -; v_gene: TRBV15; abundance: -; j_gene: TRBJ2-3; CDR3aa: CATSRDRTVPGDTQYF; CDR3nt: TGTGCCACCAGCAGAGATCGGACAGTCCCAGGTGATACGCAGTATTTT
d_gene: -; v_gene: TRBV6-5; abundance: -; j_gene: TRBJ2-5; CDR3aa: CASSFKYSGETQYF; CDR3nt: TGTGCCAGCAGTTTCAAGTACAGCGGGGAGACCCAGTACTTC
d_gene: -; v_gene: TRBV6-5; abundance: -; j_gene: TRBJ1-2; CDR3aa: CASSYRGTHYGYTF; CDR3nt: TGTGCCAGCAGTTATCGGGGCACCCACTATGGCTACACCTTC
d_gene: -; v_gene: TRBV28; abundance: -; j_gene: TRBJ1-1; CDR3aa: CASTLGVGGTEAFF; CDR3nt: TGTGCCAGCACCCTGGGGGTTGGGGGGACTGAAGCTTTCTTT
d_gene: -; v_gene: TRBV19; abundance: -; j_gene: TRBJ1-3; CDR3aa: CASSIDGSSGNTIYF; CDR3nt: TGTGCCAGTAGTATAGATGGTTCCTCTGGAAACACCATATATTTT
d_gene: -; v_gene: TRBV18; abundance: once; j_gene: TRBJ1-6; CDR3aa: CASSPPSQGNSPLHF; CDR3nt: TGTGCCAGCTCACCACCATCACAGGGTAATTCACCCCTCCACTTT